This T cell receptor (beta chain) was profiled in a study of Ad26.COV2.S vaccination and SARS-CoV-2 variants. Across the whole study: Donor was in the COV1001 Ad26.COV2.S trial arm.

Some clones are missing from TCRdb's copy, which holds only in-frame ones; the method was immunoSEQ multiplex PCR. The table shows hundreds of thousands of clones, with about 88% occurring only once. Germline CDR1 and CDR2: MNHEY and SMNVEV (reference sequence). CDR3 length equals 13 residues. With 7 bases clipped from V and 6 bases from J, the junction kept 4 bases outside the gene matches. This sample's treatment: around 19 received Ad26.COV2.S at low or high dose, single or two shots; about 5 received placebo; per-sample allocation not given. Vaccine and placebo recipients were sampled on day 63 after the first injection.

This chain uses TRBV27 with TRBJ2-1, with TRBD1 matching 9 bases. The TCR comes from a person between 18 and 60 years old who received the Ad26.COV2.S COVID-19 vaccine or a placebo. This specimen consisted of peripheral blood, obtained in a trial of Ad26.COV2.S vaccine versus placebo. The CDR3 coding sequence is TGTGCCAGCACCTGGGGACAGGGCAATGAGCAGTTCTTC. Amino acids: CASTWGQGNEQFF.